Each of the 8 T cell receptor beta chains below was sequenced from the same sample in a study of cytomegalovirus exposure and HLA in healthy donors. It was with 60 Vbeta and 13 Jbeta primers that the PCR ran. Generated by immunoSEQ multiplex PCR, the TCRdb table keeps only in-frame clones and is missing some. The sample has 200,000 to 250,000 clones; 65% to 80% are singletons. The sequencing sample was made of PBMCs. Receptor source: a man between 45 and 60 years old in good health and CMV-seronegative.

CDR3: CASSLAGQNTYEQYF. The CDR3 nucleotides are TGCGCCAGCAGCTTGGCAGGCCAAAACACCTACGAGCAGTACTTC. V gene TRBV5-1 combines with J gene TRBJ2-7; D is ambiguous. V dropped 0 bases and J dropped 2 bases, with 12 bases sitting between them. Germline CDR1 SGHRS, CDR2 YFSETQ. CDR3 size: 15 residues.

This clone has more than one count but fewer than ten. The chain carries TRBV7-6 and TRBJ2-7; D is perhaps TRBD2 (7 bases). The CDR3 sequence is 14 residues long. V dropped 1 base and J dropped 2 bases, with 9 bases sitting between them. CDR1 and CDR2 from the germline V gene are SGHVS and FNYEAQ. CDR3 region: CASSLEGGAYEQYF. In DNA form, the CDR3 reads TGTGCCAGCAGCTTAGAGGGGGGGGCCTACGAGCAGTACTTC.

In regard to this clone: One end of the junction does not line up with germline, which may come from a read error. The J gene is TRBJ1-1, the V gene TRBV7-9; 9 nucleotides match TRBD1. The CDR3 is 16 residues long. CDR1 SEHNR and CDR2 FQNEAQ come from the germline V gene (reference sequence). The CDR3 loop is CSSSLGDRAFWVEAFF. The CDR3 coding sequence is TGTTCCAGCAGCTTAGGGGACAGGGCTTTTTGGGTTGAAGCTTTCTTT.

The chain is built from TRBV7-9 and TRBJ1-1; D is possibly TRBD1 (5 bases). The germline V gene has CDR1 SEHNR and CDR2 FQNEAQ (reference sequence). This CDR3 has 11 residues. V lost 8 bases and J 9 bases, leaving 13 bases between the germline ends. CDR3 protein: CASPDGGKAFF. CDR3 bases: TGTGCCAGCCCGGATGGGGGGAAAGCTTTCTTT.

The V gene is TRBV27, the J gene TRBJ2-5; possibly TRBD1 for D (5 bases). Germline V gene lookup returns CDR1 MNHEY and CDR2 SMNVEV (reference sequence). Trimming took off 5 bases at V and 1 base at J, with 17 bases between the two ends. This CDR3 comprises 16 residues. The CDR3 DNA follows: TGTGCCAGCAGTCAGCATGGGGCGTTTCTCCAAGAGACCCAGTACTTC. Protein product: CASSQHGAFLQETQYF.

This sequence joins TRBV7-8 and TRBJ1-2; D unresolved. V was cut by 7 bases and J by 4 bases, with 13 bases left in between. From germline, CDR1 is SGHVS and CDR2 FQNEAQ. This CDR3 spans 13 amino acids. The CDR3 bases are TGTGCCAGCACCCCTCTCGTCTTCTATGGCTACACCTTC. The encoded protein is CASTPLVFYGYTF.

This clone was detected only a few times. This chain connects TRBV5-1 to TRBJ1-2, with a possible D match to TRBD1 (6 bases). Germline-derived CDR1 and CDR2 are SGHRS and YFSETQ. The CDR3 totals 18 residues. Trimming took 1 base from V and 6 from J, leaving 25 bases between them. The CDR3 is CASSLTGSRGADRDGYTF. DNA for the CDR3: TGCGCCAGCAGCTTGACCGGTTCGCGGGGGGCGGATAGGGATGGCTACACCTTC.

The chain has TRBV9 and TRBJ1-5; weak D call: TRBD1 (6 bases). The CDR3 is 14 amino acids. Germline V CDR1 and CDR2: SGDLS, YYNGEE. With 0 bases removed from V and 2 bases from J, the gap between germline ends came to 6 bases. The CDR3 DNA reads TGTGCCAGCAGCGTAGAGGGGGGCAATCAGCCCCAGCATTTT. Translation: CASSVEGGNQPQHF.